The 8 T cell receptor beta chains given below trace back to one sample, sequenced in a study of cytomegalovirus exposure and HLA in healthy donors. PCR used 60 Vbeta primers and 13 Jbeta primers. The repertoire was sequenced with immunoSEQ multiplex PCR; TCRdb's copy has only in-frame clones and lacks some. The data contain some 170,000 clones, around a tenth of them singletons. The sequencing sample was made of PBMCs. The receptor set was obtained from a woman aged 25-40 years in good health and CMV-seropositive.

The chain links TRBV5-5 to TRBJ2-7; TRBD2 aligns across 7 bases. This CDR3 is 15 amino acids long. The germline CDR1 and CDR2 sequences are SGHKS and YYEKEE (reference sequence). V lost 0 bases and J lost 7; bases outside the gene matches: 10. The CDR3 protein is CASSLGSSGLWEQYF. CDR3 nucleotide sequence: TGTGCCAGCAGCTTGGGGTCTAGCGGTCTATGGGAGCAGTACTTC.

The chain combines TRBV9 with TRBJ2-7, with a weak D call TRBD2 (6 bases). The V gene's germline CDR1 is SGDLS and CDR2 YYNGEE. The CDR3 length is 15 residues. V lost 3 bases and J 6 bases, leaving 19 bases between the germline ends. The CDR3 is CASSAGTVSLGEQYF. Here the CDR3 DNA reads TGTGCCAGCAGCGCGGGGACTGTCAGTCTAGGCGAGCAGTACTTC.

The J gene is TRBJ2-3, the V gene TRBV19; D possibly corresponds to TRBD1 (6 bases). V lost 5 bases and J lost 2, with 14 bases in between. This CDR3 region has 15 residues. CDR1 LNHDA and CDR2 SQIVND come from the germline V gene (reference sequence). In DNA, the CDR3 is TGTGCCAGTAGTCAGGGGTGGGGGCACACAGATACGCAGTATTTT. Translated, it gives CASSQGWGHTDTQYF.

This clone was found a few times. This chain joins TRBV2 and TRBJ2-2; D is undetermined. Per the germline V gene, CDR1 is SNHLY and CDR2 is FYNNEI. Trimming left V 2 bases short and J 4 bases short, with 14 bases between. The CDR3 is 16 residues long. In DNA, the CDR3 is TGTGCCAGCAGTGAACGCGGTGGTTCCAGCACCGGGGAGCTGTTTTTT. The encoded protein is CASSERGGSSTGELFF.

This chain connects TRBV6-1 to TRBJ1-1, with D perhaps matching TRBD1 (6 bases). The CDR3 extends over 12 amino acids. Germline assignment: CDR1 MNHNS and CDR2 SASEGT. The germline V and J ends were trimmed by 10 bases and 5 bases, with 14 bases remaining between them. This chain's CDR3 is CATRGGGTEAFF. The CDR3 DNA is TGTGCCACGAGGGGGGGCGGAACTGAAGCTTTCTTT.

The sample holds a few counts of this clone. This rearrangement joins TRBV29-1 to TRBJ2-7, with TRBD2 as a possible D gene (5 bases). The CDR3 is 14 amino acids. Per the germline V gene, CDR1 is SQVTM and CDR2 is ANQGSEA. V lost 0 bases and J 3 bases, leaving 12 bases between the germline ends. Written as DNA, the CDR3 is TGCAGCGTTGAAGACCGGGGTCTTAACTACGAGCAGTACTTC. Residues: CSVEDRGLNYEQYF.

V and J are TRBV11-2 and TRBJ2-1; TRBD2 matches at 11 bases. The CDR3 extends over 14 amino acids. Trimming at V came to 3 bases and at J to 8 bases, leaving 3 bases not matched to a gene. Germline CDR1 and CDR2: SGHAT and FQNNGV. The DNA of the CDR3 is TGTGCCAGCAGCTTCGGGACTAGCGGCGATGAGCAGTTCTTC. Encoded protein: CASSFGTSGDEQFF.

The rearrangement links TRBV7-9 to TRBJ2-2; no firm D call. V lost 1 base and J lost 7, with 7 bases in between. The germline V gene has CDR1 SEHNR and CDR2 FQNEAQ (reference sequence). CDR3 length equals 13 residues. The CDR3 sequence is CASSLVASGELFF. CDR3 nucleotide sequence: TGTGCCAGCAGCTTAGTGGCTAGCGGGGAGCTGTTTTTT.